This T cell receptor beta chain was sequenced for a study of CD8 T cells in ankylosing spondylitis. Study-level findings and limits: A motif in TCR beta, a set of under 10 highly homologous variants, appeared characteristic of ankylosing spondylitis blood.

Germline V CDR1 and CDR2: WSHSY, SAAADI. This CDR3 is 14 amino acids long. Trimming took off 0 bases at V and 4 bases at J, with 7 bases between the two ends. With regard to this clonotype: Antigen specificity is unknown.

TCRdb used MiXCR to reprocess the 5' RACE reads, holding one entry per CDR3 protein. The sample records about 450,000 distinct CDR3 sequences, 25% to 30% being singletons. The receptor was isolated from a male donor with ankylosing spondylitis. The sequencing input was blood, either unsorted or a sorted T cell fraction (not recorded which). The J gene is TRBJ1-5, the V gene TRBV10-2, with D uncertain. CDR3 in amino acids: CASSESLPNQPQHF. The CDR3 nucleotides are TGCGCCAGCAGTGAGTCCCTCCCGAATCAGCCCCAGCATTTT.